Listed below are T cell receptor beta chains from one sample, sequenced in a study of control samples from healthy donors and cancer patients. Sequencing was performed with immunoSEQ multiplex PCR; in TCRdb, only in-frame clones are kept and a portion is missing. The sample has about 150,000 clones; around 96% are singletons. Sequenced input: blood. The receptors were sampled from a woman aged 40 to 49 in good health. CDR3s include the opening cysteine and the closing phenylalanine or tryptophan. The order of the fields is V gene, D gene, J gene, clone size, CDR3 DNA, CDR3 protein. The D gene is left open where the match is weak. Expanded clones get a size class; other rows say once, few or many, or leave the size out.

v_call: TRBV19; d_call: -; j_call: TRBJ1-5; clone_size: -; cdr3_nt: TGTGCCAGTAGTATAGGACCCACAGGGAGTCAGCCCCAGCATTTT; cdr3_aa: CASSIGPTGSQPQHF
v_call: TRBV2; d_call: -; j_call: TRBJ1-1; clone_size: once; cdr3_nt: TGTGCCAGCACAGAGAGGAGGGACACTGAAGCTTTCTTT; cdr3_aa: CASTERRDTEAFF
v_call: TRBV19; d_call: -; j_call: TRBJ1-6; clone_size: -; cdr3_nt: TGTGCCAGTAGTTTGGGACGATCAGATAATTCACCCCTCCACTTT; cdr3_aa: CASSLGRSDNSPLHF
v_call: TRBV7-2; d_call: TRBD2; j_call: TRBJ2-3; clone_size: -; cdr3_nt: TGTGCCAGCAGCTTACGGGGGGTAGGTGCAGATACGCAGTATTTT; cdr3_aa: CASSLRGVGADTQYF
v_call: TRBV7-2; d_call: -; j_call: TRBJ1-2; clone_size: -; cdr3_nt: TGTGCCAGCAGCTTAAGTCCCCCAGGGACGATAAACTATGGCTACACCTTC; cdr3_aa: CASSLSPPGTINYGYTF
v_call: TRBV2; d_call: -; j_call: TRBJ2-5; clone_size: -; cdr3_nt: TGTGCCAGCAGTGGGGGCAACCTACCCCAGTACTTC; cdr3_aa: CASSGGNLPQYF
v_call: TRBV15; d_call: -; j_call: TRBJ1-5; clone_size: -; cdr3_nt: TGTGCCACCAGCAGAGATGGGGACGCTATTCATTTT; cdr3_aa: CATSRDGDAIHF
v_call: TRBV18; d_call: -; j_call: TRBJ2-7; clone_size: once; cdr3_nt: TGTGCCAGCTCACCATCGGCCAGTTCCTACGAGCAGTACTTC; cdr3_aa: CASSPSASSYEQYF
v_call: TRBV19; d_call: -; j_call: TRBJ1-1; clone_size: -; cdr3_nt: TGTGCCAGTAGTATAGGAAGGGGGGTAGACACTGAAGCTTTCTTT; cdr3_aa: CASSIGRGVDTEAFF
v_call: TRBV5-1; d_call: -; j_call: TRBJ2-1; clone_size: -; cdr3_nt: TGCGCCAGCAGCTTGGCGGCAGACAATGAGCAGTTCTTC; cdr3_aa: CASSLAADNEQFF
v_call: TRBV6-2/TRBV6-3; d_call: -; j_call: TRBJ2-5; clone_size: -; cdr3_nt: TGTGCCAGCAGTGACTCCATCCAAGAGACCCAGTACTTC; cdr3_aa: CASSDSIQETQYF
v_call: TRBV27; d_call: -; j_call: TRBJ2-2; clone_size: -; cdr3_nt: TGTGCCAGCAGTTTTCCCGCCTCCGGGGAGCTGTTTTTT; cdr3_aa: CASSFPASGELFF
v_call: TRBV9; d_call: -; j_call: TRBJ1-5; clone_size: -; cdr3_nt: TGTGCCAGCAGCGCAAACTCACAGGGCTGGCAGCCCCAGCATTTT; cdr3_aa: CASSANSQGWQPQHF
v_call: TRBV27; d_call: -; j_call: TRBJ1-2; clone_size: once; cdr3_nt: TGTGCCAGCAGTCCGACCAACCCAACAGAATATGGCTACACCTTC; cdr3_aa: CASSPTNPTEYGYTF
v_call: TRBV9; d_call: -; j_call: TRBJ2-7; clone_size: -; cdr3_nt: TGTGCCAGCAGCGTAGCGGGGATTAGGGAGCAGTACTTC; cdr3_aa: CASSVAGIREQYF
v_call: TRBV30; d_call: TRBD1; j_call: TRBJ2-4; clone_size: -; cdr3_nt: TGTGCCTGGAAGGACAGGGGCTTTTTTACCAAAAACATTCAGTACTTC; cdr3_aa: CAWKDRGFFTKNIQYF
v_call: TRBV10-3; d_call: -; j_call: TRBJ2-6; clone_size: -; cdr3_nt: TGTGCCATCGGCTCCACTGGGGCCAACGTCCTGACTTTC; cdr3_aa: CAIGSTGANVLTF
v_call: TRBV27; d_call: -; j_call: TRBJ1-1; clone_size: -; cdr3_nt: TGTGCCAGCAGCCGAAGTTGGCAGAGATTCATGAACACTGAAGCTTTCTTT; cdr3_aa: CASSRSWQRFMNTEAFF
v_call: TRBV7-8; d_call: -; j_call: TRBJ1-5; clone_size: -; cdr3_nt: TGTGCCAGCAGCTCGCCGGGGTACGGCAATCAGCCCCAGCATTTT; cdr3_aa: CASSSPGYGNQPQHF
v_call: TRBV29-1; d_call: TRBD2; j_call: TRBJ2-7; clone_size: -; cdr3_nt: TGCAGCGTTGAAATGCGGGAGGACGAGCAGTACTTC; cdr3_aa: CSVEMREDEQYF
v_call: TRBV11-3; d_call: -; j_call: TRBJ2-7; clone_size: -; cdr3_nt: TGTGCCAGCAGCTTACCCCCCCCCGTAGACTCCTACGAGCAGTACTTC; cdr3_aa: CASSLPPPVDSYEQYF
v_call: TRBV4-3; d_call: -; j_call: TRBJ2-3; clone_size: -; cdr3_nt: TGCGCCAGCAGCCAGGTGGGGGGCACAGATACGCAGTATTTT; cdr3_aa: CASSQVGGTDTQYF
v_call: TRBV7-9; d_call: -; j_call: TRBJ2-7; clone_size: -; cdr3_nt: TGTGCCAGCAGCTTAGCGCTGCGCGAGCAGTACTTC; cdr3_aa: CASSLALREQYF